The 4 T cell receptor beta chains below were found in one sample sequenced in a study of Graves' ophthalmopathy and Graves' hyperthyroidism. Researchers took RNA transcripts and amplified TCR beta CDR3 regions from them. First-round RT-PCR employed HTBI primers, with a second-round multiplex PCR after it. TCRdb re-analysed the multiplex PCR reads in MiXCR, keeping a single row per CDR3 protein. The table includes around 1.1 million distinct CDR3 sequences, roughly 35% detected once. The sequencing input was peripheral blood or thyroid tissue (not recorded which). These receptors all come from an adult man with Graves' hyperthyroidism.

This clonotype was observed many times. The CDR3 sequence is CASSQERGFAEAFF. The CDR3 coding sequence is TGCGCCAGCAGCCAAGAACGCGGATTCGCTGAAGCTTTCTTT. The chain links TRBV4-3 to TRBJ1-1; D remains ambiguous. Germline V gene sequence: CDR1 LGHNA, CDR2 YSLEER. This CDR3 has 14 residues. The germline V and J ends were trimmed by 0 bases and 6 bases, with 11 bases remaining between them.

The V call is TRBV7-9, the J call TRBJ1-5; D unresolved. The CDR3 runs 13 residues. The germline V and J ends were trimmed by 6 bases and 4 bases, with 10 bases remaining between them. CDR1 and CDR2 from the germline V gene are SEHNR and FQNEAQ (reference sequence). The DNA for the CDR3 is TGTGCCAGCAGTTTACAGTTAAATCAGCCCCAGCATTTT. Translated: CASSLQLNQPQHF.

This chain joins TRBV14 and TRBJ2-7, with 10 bases matching TRBD2. The CDR3 is 17 amino acids. The ends lost 0 bases at V and 1 base at J; junction bases unmatched: 6. Per the germline V gene, CDR1 is SGHDN and CDR2 is FVKESK. CDR3 DNA: TGTGCCAGCAGCCAAGATTTGGTGGGACTAGCGTCCTACGAGCAGTACTTC. It encodes CASSQDLVGLASYEQYF.

This chain connects TRBV9 to TRBJ1-1; D might be TRBD1 (6 bases). Trimming stripped 2 bases from V and 1 base from J, with 12 bases between. Germline values: CDR1 SGDLS, CDR2 YYNGEE. The CDR3 consists of 15 residues. The CDR3 reads CASSVSGVGNTEAFF. For the CDR3, the DNA is TGTGCCAGCAGCGTTTCAGGGGTCGGGAACACTGAAGCTTTCTTT.